This T cell receptor (beta chain) appears in the sequencing data of a study of blood T cell repertoires in COVID-19. Study-level background: Acute-phase and convalescent COVID-19 samples originated in the United States, Italy and Spain.

From germline, CDR1 is SGHAT and CDR2 FQNNGV. The CDR3 is 13 amino acids. The ends were cut back, 3 bases at V and 1 base at J, with 6 bases in the middle. The assay was immunoSEQ multiplex PCR, and TCRdb's table has in-frame clones only and misses some. The repertoire has approximately 94,000 clones, around 85% of them found once; the top ten carry roughly an eighth. Only a few counts were recorded for this clone. Sequencing was carried out using peripheral blood. V is TRBV11-2 and J is TRBJ1-1, with unresolved D. The receptor's source is a man aged 45-65 years with active or convalescent COVID-19. The CDR3 DNA sequence: TGTGCCAGCAGCTTTAACAGGAACACTGAAGCTTTCTTT. Amino acid sequence: CASSFNRNTEAFF.